These 32 T cell receptor beta chains were sequenced from one sample in a study of T cell responses to AZD1222 COVID-19 vaccine. The protocol was immunoSEQ multiplex PCR, while the TCRdb copy is restricted to in-frame clones and leaves out a portion. The table records some 150,000 clones, over 75% of them present only once. Sequenced here: peripheral blood, sampled 28 days after the second dose of the MenACWY control vaccine. The receptors here all came from an adult who received the MenACWY meningococcal vaccine as a control.

V and J are TRBV7-2 and TRBJ1-3, with 8 bases aligning to TRBD1. The V segment lost 5 bases and the J segment 0 bases; nucleotides outside the gene matches: 6. The CDR3 totals 16 residues. Germline CDR1 is SGHTA and CDR2 is FQGNSA. The CDR3 DNA reads as TGTGCCAGCAGCCCGCAGGGGGCCTTCTCTGGAAACACCATATATTTT. Residues: CASSPQGAFSGNTIYF.

The genes are TRBV29-1 and TRBJ1-1; 7 bases fit TRBD1. The CDR3 is 12 residues long. Germline-derived CDR1 and CDR2 are SQVTM and ANQGSEA. With 7 bases clipped from V and 4 bases from J, the junction kept 6 bases outside the gene matches. DNA of the CDR3: TGCAGCGGTGCGACAGGGAGCACTGAAGCTTTCTTT. It encodes CSGATGSTEAFF.

This chain joins TRBV7-2 and TRBJ2-3; no clear D gene. The V gene's germline CDR1 is SGHTA and CDR2 FQGNSA. This CDR3 contains 14 residues. Trimming shortened V by 1 base and J by 2 bases, and 7 bases separated the two germline ends. The CDR3 DNA is TGTGCCAGCAGCTTAGACGGTTACACAGATACGCAGTATTTT. The encoded protein is CASSLDGYTDTQYF.

The rearrangement joins TRBV6-4 to TRBJ1-2, with 10 bases fitting TRBD1. In germline, CDR1 is MRHNA, CDR2 SNTAGT. The V segment lost 10 bases and the J segment 3 bases; nucleotides outside the gene matches: 11. The CDR3 is made up of 15 amino acids. CDR3 in amino acids: CATYGGQGEYYGYTF. The CDR3 DNA reads TGTGCCACCTACGGAGGACAGGGGGAATACTATGGCTACACCTTC.

The V gene is TRBV5-4, the J gene TRBJ1-2; 8 nucleotides align to TRBD1. Germline V gene data show CDR1 as SGHNT and CDR2 as YYREEE (reference sequence). The CDR3 has 13 amino acids. Unmatched junction bases numbered 8, after V lost 4 bases and J lost 9 bases. DNA of the CDR3: TGTGCCAGCAGCCTGGACAGACAGGGGAGCTACACCTTC. It encodes CASSLDRQGSYTF.

The V and J genes are TRBV5-1 and TRBJ2-1; no reliable D call. V lost 4 bases and J 0 bases, leaving 11 bases between the germline ends. The CDR3 totals 15 residues. The germline V gene encodes CDR1 SGHRS and CDR2 YFSETQ. The CDR3 loop is CASSPHRSSYNEQFF. The DNA of the CDR3 is TGCGCCAGCAGCCCACACAGAAGCTCCTACAATGAGCAGTTCTTC.

V is TRBV21-1 and J is TRBJ1-2. TRBV21-1 is listed as a pseudogene. The CDR3 is made up of 13 amino acids. The CDR3, as DNA: TGTGCCAGCAGCAAGGACCGAGGCTATGGCTACACCTTC. Protein product: CASSKDRGYGYTF.

This clone has a single count. This chain uses TRBV12-3 or TRBV12-4 with TRBJ1-2; possible D gene TRBD1, 5 bases. This CDR3 has 13 residues. Trimming took 3 bases from V and 5 from J, leaving 10 bases between them. The CDR3 sequence: CASSFGAVYGYTF. The CDR3 coding sequence is TGTGCCAGCAGTTTCGGGGCCGTATATGGCTACACCTTC.

The rearrangement links TRBV24-1 to TRBJ2-3; the match to TRBD1 covers 10 bases. Trimming cost V 4 bases and J 1 base; bases outside gene matches: 7. Germline CDR1 reads KGHDR; CDR2 reads SFDVKD. This CDR3 has 17 residues. CDR3 region: CATSDTAGTGGTDTQYF. CDR3 nucleotide sequence: TGTGCCACCAGTGACACAGCCGGGACAGGGGGCACAGATACGCAGTATTTT.

The CDR3 protein is CASRRDLSTDTQYF. CDR3 sequence (DNA): TGCGCCAGCAGGAGGGACCTTAGCACAGATACGCAGTATTTT. The chain carries TRBV5-1 and TRBJ2-3; D possibly matches TRBD1 or TRBD2 (5 bases each). The CDR3 runs to 14 residues. V lost 5 bases, J lost 0 bases, and 10 bases lay in between. The germline V gene has CDR1 SGHRS and CDR2 YFSETQ.

The genes are TRBV6-5 and TRBJ2-7; D is perhaps TRBD2 (6 bases). Per the germline V gene, CDR1 is MNHEY and CDR2 is SVGAGI. CDR3 length: 14 residues. V was pared by 6 bases and J by 2 bases, with 14 bases between. CDR3 sequence (DNA): TGTGCCAGCAGGCTCGGGGTAGCGGCCTACGAGCAGTACTTC. It specifies CASRLGVAAYEQYF.

The chain employs TRBV19 and TRBJ1-5; 7 nucleotides match TRBD1. CDR1 and CDR2 (germline): LNHDA, SQIVND (reference sequence). The J segment lost 0 bases and the V segment lost 7 bases, leaving 6 bases of the junction unmatched. The CDR3 sequence is 15 residues long. The CDR3 DNA follows: TGTGCCAGTACACCGACAGGGACTAGCAATCAGCCCCAGCATTTT. This codes for CASTPTGTSNQPQHF. Full variable domain (missing parts from reference TRBV19 and TRBJ1-5): DGGITQSPKYLFRKEGQNVTLSCEQNLNHDAMYWYRQDPGQGLRLIYYSQIVNDFQKGDIAEGYSVSREKKESFPLTVTSAQKNPTAFYLCASTPTGTSNQPQHFGDGTRLSIL.

The chain combines TRBV5-1 with TRBJ1-5; D perhaps matches TRBD1 (6 bases). V was shortened by 0 bases and J by 1 base, with 8 bases between the two germline ends. This CDR3 spans 15 amino acids. CDR1 is SGHRS and CDR2 is YFSETQ in the germline V gene. Written as DNA, the CDR3 is TGCGCCAGCAGCTTGGGACAGGAAAGCAATCAGCCCCAGCATTTT. Residues: CASSLGQESNQPQHF.

In DNA form, the CDR3 reads TGTGCCAGCAGCGGACAAGGGGGATTTCGCACAGATACGCAGTATTTT. Translation: CASSGQGGFRTDTQYF. The genes are TRBV7-2 and TRBJ2-3; D is perhaps TRBD1 (6 bases). The germline V and J ends were trimmed by 5 bases and 1 base, with 16 bases remaining between them. The CDR3 totals 16 residues. From germline, CDR1 is SGHTA and CDR2 FQGNSA. Using reference TRBV7-2 and TRBJ2-3 for the parts outside the CDR3, the full variable domain is GAGVSQSPSNKVTEKGKDVELRCDPISGHTALYWYRQSLGQGLEFLIYFQGNSAPDKSGLPSDRFSAERTGGSVSTLTIQRTQQEDSAVYLCASSGQGGFRTDTQYFGPGTRLTVL.

V and J are TRBV13 and TRBJ2-1, with 12 positions matching TRBD1. This CDR3 spans 21 amino acids. Germline V lookup: CDR1 PRHDT, CDR2 FYEKMQ (reference sequence). V lost 5 bases and J lost 1; bases outside the gene matches: 18. CDR3 protein: CASSRYSGTGGFDISYNEQFF. The CDR3 nucleotides read TGTGCCAGCAGCAGATATTCCGGGACAGGGGGCTTCGACATATCCTACAATGAGCAGTTCTTC.

The CDR3: CASSQEFLEEGGRNTIYF. The CDR3 coding sequence is TGTGCCAGCAGCCAAGAGTTCCTTGAGGAGGGGGGAAGAAACACCATATATTTT. This sequence joins TRBV3-1 (or the pseudogene TRBV3-2) and TRBJ1-3, with a possible D match to TRBD1 (6 bases). Germline V gene sequence: CDR1 LGHDT, CDR2 YNNKEL (reference sequence). V lost 0 bases and J 5 bases, leaving 20 bases between the germline ends. The CDR3 loop spans 18 amino acids.

This chain uses TRBV18 with TRBJ1-1; possibly TRBD1 for D (6 bases). The CDR3 contains 15 residues. V shed 2 bases and J shed 0 bases, with 10 bases lying between them. Germline V gives CDR1 KGHSH, CDR2 LQKENI. The CDR3 sequence: CASSPYREMNTEAFF. The CDR3 nucleotides read TGTGCCAGCTCACCATACAGGGAGATGAACACTGAAGCTTTCTTT.

This sequence joins TRBV18 and TRBJ2-5; 7 nucleotides match TRBD2. Germline values: CDR1 KGHSH, CDR2 LQKENI. The CDR3 has 15 residues. The trim removed 2 bases at V and 5 bases at J, leaving 8 bases unmatched. The CDR3 region is CASSPYRGEGETQYF. The CDR3 DNA reads TGTGCCAGCTCACCATACCGGGGGGAAGGGGAGACCCAGTACTTC.

This clone has only one observation. The genes are TRBV28 and TRBJ1-4; 9 bases match TRBD1. Germline lookup yields CDR1 MDHEN and CDR2 SYDVKM. V dropped 6 bases and J dropped 6; count of bases not matched to a gene: 8. The CDR3 is 15 amino acids. CDR3 DNA sequence: TGTGCCAGCAGGGCGTGGGGGGACAGGGATGAAAAACTGTTTTTT. Translating gives CASRAWGDRDEKLFF.

The J gene is TRBJ1-5, the V gene TRBV5-3; tentatively, D is TRBD1 (5 bases). TRBV5-3 qualifies as an ORF whose function is uncertain. Deletions cut 10 bases from V and 11 bases from J, with 16 bases between. This CDR3 has 11 amino acids. CDR3 loop: CALRPGRTQHF. As DNA, the CDR3 is TGTGCCCTACGACCGGGACGAACCCAGCATTTT.

The chain uses TRBV6-2 or TRBV6-3 and TRBJ2-7, with 12 bases identical to TRBD2. The germline CDR1 and CDR2 sequences are MNHEY and SVGEGT. The CDR3 has 17 amino acids. V lost 2 bases, J lost 9 bases, and 14 bases stayed unmatched. The CDR3 DNA reads as TGTGCCAGCAGTTACCCTGCCTGGACTAGCGGGACACATGTGCAGTACTTC. This sequence encodes CASSYPAWTSGTHVQYF.

The V gene is TRBV20-1, the J gene TRBJ1-2, with D uncertain. Trimming took 3 bases from V and 10 from J, leaving 3 bases between them. The germline V gene encodes CDR1 DFQATT and CDR2 SNEGSKA (reference sequence). The CDR3 totals 8 residues. Written as DNA, the CDR3 is TGCAGTGCTAGCCCCTACACCTTC. It translates to CSASPYTF.

The chain carries TRBV9 and TRBJ1-2; 7 bases are shared with TRBD1. The trim removed 2 bases at V and 3 bases at J, leaving 7 bases unmatched. The CDR3 is made up of 15 amino acids. Germline loops: CDR1 SGDLS, CDR2 YYNGEE. The CDR3 is CASSVRQGMHYGYTF. The CDR3 region has the DNA TGTGCCAGCAGCGTCAGACAGGGCATGCACTATGGCTACACCTTC.

The chain recombines TRBV28 with TRBJ1-2, with 9 bases aligning to TRBD1. Per germline, CDR1 MDHEN and CDR2 SYDVKM. V lost 6 bases, J lost 7 bases, and 12 bases stayed unmatched. The CDR3 is 15 amino acids. CDR3 amino acids: CASSIRTGAIFGYTF. The CDR3 DNA reads TGTGCCAGCAGCATCCGGACAGGGGCGATTTTTGGCTACACCTTC.

J is TRBJ1-2 and V is TRBV19; 9 bases match TRBD1. V dropped 2 bases and J dropped 8; count of bases not matched to a gene: 6. The germline gives CDR1 LNHDA, CDR2 SQIVND (reference sequence). The CDR3 extends over 14 amino acids. DNA of the CDR3: TGTGCCAGTAGTATATTACAGGGGGCGCAGGGCTACACCTTC. The encoded protein is CASSILQGAQGYTF.

The CDR3 protein is CASSPGQGLGYTF. CDR3 nucleotide sequence: TGTGCCAGCAGCCCGGGACAGGGCTTGGGCTACACCTTC. This rearrangement joins TRBV11-1 to TRBJ1-2; 9 positions match TRBD1. CDR3 size: 13 residues. J gave up 8 bases and V 5 bases, and 6 bases lay outside the gene matches. Germline CDR1 is SGHAT and CDR2 is FQDESV (reference sequence).

This chain connects TRBV2 to TRBJ1-3; 9 bases align to TRBD1. Trimming took 6 bases from V and 3 from J; bases not matched to a gene: 6. Germline V gene lookup returns CDR1 SNHLY and CDR2 FYNNEI. This CDR3 is built from 15 residues. CDR3 amino acids: CASRGQGGYGNTIYF. CDR3 sequence (DNA): TGTGCCAGCAGGGGACAGGGCGGTTATGGAAACACCATATATTTT. Supplemented by reference TRBV2 and TRBJ1-3, the full variable domain reads EPEVTQTPSHQVTQMGQEVILRCVPISNHLYFYWYRQILGQKVEFLVSFYNNEISEKSEIFDDQFSVERPDGSNFTLKIRSTKLEDSAMYFCASRGQGGYGNTIYFGEGSWLTVV.

The rearrangement uses TRBV5-1 and TRBJ1-6; D is perhaps TRBD1 (6 bases). Germline V lookup: CDR1 SGHRS, CDR2 YFSETQ. V was clipped by 4 bases and J by 5 bases, with 16 bases between them. CDR3 length: 16 amino acids. The CDR3 coding sequence is TGCGCCAGCAGCGTCTCCCCCGGGACAAATAATTCACCCCTCCACTTT. Encoded protein: CASSVSPGTNNSPLHF.

This clone has more than one count but fewer than ten. The chain carries TRBV27 and TRBJ2-2; D is ambiguous. V was trimmed by 6 bases and J by 5 bases, leaving 7 bases between them. Per germline, CDR1 MNHEY and CDR2 SMNVEV (reference sequence). The CDR3 sequence is 12 residues long. The DNA for the CDR3 is TGTGCCAGCAGCCGCCTAACCGGGGAGCTGTTTTTT. It specifies CASSRLTGELFF.

The V gene is TRBV18, the J gene TRBJ2-7; TRBD1 is a possible D gene (6 bases). The germline CDR1 and CDR2 sequences are KGHSH and LQKENI. Trimming shortened V by 4 bases and J by 3 bases, and 13 bases separated the two germline ends. The CDR3 consists of 14 residues. The CDR3 sequence is CASSLSDRNYEQYF. CDR3 bases: TGTGCCAGCTCACTCTCCGACAGGAACTACGAGCAGTACTTC.

The chain has TRBV3-1 (or the pseudogene TRBV3-2) and TRBJ1-3, with D hard to call. The CDR3 has 14 amino acids. In germline, CDR1 is LGHDT, CDR2 YNNKEL (reference sequence). Trimming removed 1 base from V and 0 bases from J, with 4 bases in between. The CDR3 is CASSQASSGNTIYF. CDR3 nucleotides: TGTGCCAGCAGCCAAGCAAGCTCTGGAAACACCATATATTTT.

The genes are TRBV7-3 and TRBJ2-5; D is perhaps TRBD2 (6 bases). The CDR3 runs 14 residues. Trimming left V 5 bases short and J 4 bases short, with 14 bases between. Germline V gene sequence: CDR1 SGHTA, CDR2 FQGTGA. CDR3 protein: CASSPGAGSETQYF. In nucleotides, the CDR3 is TGTGCCAGCAGCCCGGGTGCGGGATCAGAGACCCAGTACTTC. The whole variable domain, remainder taken from reference TRBV7-3 and TRBJ2-5, is GAGVSQTPSNKVTEKGKYVELRCDPISGHTALYWYRQSLGQGPEFLIYFQGTGAADDSGLPNDRFFAVRPEGSVSTLKIQRTERGDSAVYLCASSPGAGSETQYFGPGTRLLVL.